This T cell receptor (beta chain) was recovered during a study of neurological immune-mediated disorders. This clonotype was counted many times. Its antigen is still unknown. A 10-nucleotide random UMI tagged transcripts in template-switch 5'RACE cDNA synthesis. MiXCR, applied by TCRdb to the 5' RACE reads, yields one record per CDR3 protein. The sample carries tens of thousands of distinct CDR3 sequences, about 10% recorded once. Findings and caveats of the study: The greatest TCR clonal expansion appeared in HTLV-1-associated myelopathy and the smallest, falling below healthy controls, in multiple sclerosis.

It was from 2 million PBMCs stored at -80 C that the unsorted libraries were obtained. Material for sequencing was PBMCs. This sequence originates from a man in his 60s in good health.

CDR3 nucleotides: TGCAGCGTTCTTGAGGCGGTGAACTATGGCTACACCTTC. Its protein product is CSVLEAVNYGYTF. V is TRBV29-1 and J is TRBJ1-2; no reliable D call. This CDR3 has 13 amino acids. V lost 5 bases and J lost 2, with 12 bases in between. The germline V gene has CDR1 SQVTM and CDR2 ANQGSEA.